Listed here is a single T cell receptor (beta chain). Its specificity is unknown. There are 14 residues in the CDR3. Germline values: CDR1 LGHNT, CDR2 FRNRAP. V dropped 4 bases and J dropped 5 bases, with 14 bases sitting between them. The sample is drawn from a study of cytomegalovirus exposure and HLA in healthy donors. Study conclusions and caveats: Certain sequence variants were highly shared and formed a cluster, and this cluster was likely a sequencing artifact. In a later analysis, a genetic analysis reported fewer productive-TCR N-insertions in an Asian-associated ancestry cluster than the cohort average. Earlier analysis yielded a pattern in which most TCR beta V segments were productive about 90% or about 30% of the time.

PCR primers comprised 60 Vbeta and 13 Jbeta primers. Libraries were prepared by immunoSEQ multiplex PCR; TCRdb keeps only in-frame clonotypes and omits some of them. The sample carries 100,000 to 120,000 clones, 74% recorded once. The receptor was isolated from a woman aged 40-49 years in good health and CMV-seropositive. The chain recombines TRBV12-5 with TRBJ2-5; the D is unclear. Sequenced material: PBMCs. The CDR3: CASGSPPGWETQYF. The CDR3 coding sequence is TGTGCTAGTGGTTCCCCTCCCGGTTGGGAGACCCAGTACTTC.